Listed here are 7 T cell receptor beta chains from one sample, sequenced in a study of blood T cell repertoires in COVID-19. Sequencing used immunoSEQ multiplex PCR; TCRdb keeps in-frame clones, though not all of them. Here the sample spans tens of thousands of clones, about nine tenths being singletons. Sample: peripheral blood. These receptors came from an elderly woman with active or convalescent COVID-19.

CDR3 nucleotide sequence: TGTGCCAGTAGTTCGGGGGAGCCCCAGCATTTT. This translates into CASSSGEPQHF. The chain has TRBV19 and TRBJ1-5; maybe TRBD1 (5 bases). Between the trimmed V and J ends, which lost 5 bases and 8 bases, there was a span of 7 bases. The CDR3 loop spans 11 amino acids. Germline CDR1 and CDR2: LNHDA and SQIVND (reference sequence). Full variable domain (rest looked up from reference TRBV19 and TRBJ1-5): DGGITQSPKYLFRKEGQNVTLSCEQNLNHDAMYWYRQDPGQGLRLIYYSQIVNDFQKGDIAEGYSVSREKKESFPLTVTSAQKNPTAFYLCASSSGEPQHFGDGTRLSIL.

This chain's CDR3 is CASQLNSNYGYTF. CDR3 nucleotide sequence: TGCGCCAGTCAGCTAAATAGCAACTATGGCTACACCTTC. This chain connects TRBV10-2 to TRBJ1-2; D uncertain. With 9 bases removed from V and 2 bases from J, the gap between germline ends came to 13 bases. This CDR3 region has 13 residues. Per germline, CDR1 WSHSY and CDR2 SAAADI.

The chain recombines TRBV19 with TRBJ2-1; 9 nucleotides line up with TRBD2. Germline-derived CDR1 and CDR2 are LNHDA and SQIVND (reference sequence). The CDR3 is made up of 16 amino acids. J was trimmed by 15 bases and V by 3 bases; bases with no gene match: 18. In DNA form, the CDR3 reads TGTGCCAGTAGTATGGCTAGCGGGACCACGTCATTGGAGTGGTTCTTC. Translation: CASSMASGTTSLEWFF.

The chain recombines TRBV5-1 with TRBJ1-6; D is undetermined. The CDR3 has 18 amino acids. Trimming removed 0 bases from V and 0 bases from J, with 13 bases in between. Germline V gene lookup returns CDR1 SGHRS and CDR2 YFSETQ. CDR3 coding DNA: TGCGCCAGCAGCTTGGAATCCCCCGGGAGCTCCTATAATTCACCCCTCCACTTT. The encoded protein is CASSLESPGSSYNSPLHF. Full variable domain (missing parts from reference TRBV5-1 and TRBJ1-6): KAGVTQTPRYLIKTRGQQVTLSCSPISGHRSVSWYQQTPGQGLQFLFEYFSETQRNKGNFPGRFSGRQFSNSRSEMNVSTLELGDSALYLCASSLESPGSSYNSPLHFGNGTRLTVT.

The rearrangement links TRBV6-6 to TRBJ1-6, with 7 bases matching TRBD1. V lost 2 bases, J lost 7 bases, and 5 bases stayed unmatched. Per the germline V gene, CDR1 is MNHNY and CDR2 is SVGAGI (reference sequence). This CDR3 region has 15 residues. Here the CDR3 DNA reads TGTGCCAGCAGTTACGGTCAGGGGGGAAATTCACCCCTCCACTTT. It translates to CASSYGQGGNSPLHF.

The chain joins TRBV9 to TRBJ1-3; no clear D gene. Trimming removed 1 base at V and 8 bases at J, with 13 bases between. This CDR3 region has 14 residues. CDR1 is SGDLS, CDR2 YYNGEE, per germline. CDR3 nucleotides: TGTGCCAGCAGCGTACTCGGCGGCGTAGACACCATATATTTT. This sequence encodes CASSVLGGVDTIYF.

The V and J genes are TRBV3-1 (or the pseudogene TRBV3-2) and TRBJ1-3; 10 bases are shared with TRBD1. V lost 2 bases and J lost 6; bases outside the gene matches: 4. The CDR3 has 15 amino acids. Germline values: CDR1 LGHDT, CDR2 YNNKEL (reference sequence). The CDR3 bases are TGTGCCAGCAGCCAATCCGGGACAGGGGTAAACACCATATATTTT. It translates to CASSQSGTGVNTIYF.